Included here is one T cell receptor beta chain sequence, with context. The junction differs from germline at one of its ends, possibly a read error. This sample was taken from a study of blood T cell repertoires in COVID-19. For the study at large: There were acute and convalescent COVID-19 samples, and they came from the United States, Italy and Spain. In each case, the material was cDNA or gDNA derived from T cells, B-cell-depleted T cells, or PBMCs.

Original processing methods: Estimated nucleated cell counts came from reference gene primer amplification. The method was immunoSEQ multiplex PCR; TCRdb's version includes in-frame clones alone and lacks a portion of them. The V and J calls and clone size were taken over from that table, and D and trimming were inferred from the DNA. The table lists about 67,000 clones, roughly 90% of them singletons. This CDR3 has 13 residues. In germline, CDR1 is SGDLS, CDR2 YYNGEE. The TCR originated in a man aged 45-60 years with active COVID-19. The sequenced sample was peripheral blood. The chain combines TRBV9 with TRBJ2-1, with 10 nucleotides matching TRBD1. The CDR3: CATSPGQGWGQFF. The CDR3 bases are TGTGCCACCAGCCCGGGACAGGGGTGGGGGCAGTTCTTC.